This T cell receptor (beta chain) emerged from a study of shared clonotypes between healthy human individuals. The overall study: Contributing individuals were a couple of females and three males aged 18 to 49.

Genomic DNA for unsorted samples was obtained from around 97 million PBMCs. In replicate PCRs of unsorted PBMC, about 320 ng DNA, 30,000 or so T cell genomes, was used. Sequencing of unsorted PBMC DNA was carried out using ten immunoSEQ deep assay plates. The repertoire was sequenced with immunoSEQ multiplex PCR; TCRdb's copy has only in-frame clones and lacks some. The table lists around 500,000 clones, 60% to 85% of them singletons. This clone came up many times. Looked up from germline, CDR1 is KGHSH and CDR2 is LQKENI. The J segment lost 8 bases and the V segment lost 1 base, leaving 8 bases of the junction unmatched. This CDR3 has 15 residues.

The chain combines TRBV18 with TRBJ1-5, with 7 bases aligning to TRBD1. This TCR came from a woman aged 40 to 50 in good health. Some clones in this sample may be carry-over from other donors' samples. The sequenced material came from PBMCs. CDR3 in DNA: TGTGCCAGCTCACCACAGGGGACAGCCTCAGAGCCCCAGCATTTT. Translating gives CASSPQGTASEPQHF.